The 24 T cell receptor beta chains presented below share a single source sample, sequenced in a study of monozygotic twins with cystic fibrosis. Measured with immunoSEQ multiplex PCR; TCRdb has only the in-frame clones, and not every one. Of 9,500 or so clones in the sample, 97% to 99% were seen once. Sample: blood. Receptors were obtained from a girl aged 2-10 years with cystic fibrosis.

V usage is TRBV28 and J usage is TRBJ1-2; D ambiguous. V lost 3 bases and J 4 bases, leaving 9 bases between the germline ends. The CDR3 has 13 amino acids. Germline V CDR1 and CDR2: MDHEN, SYDVKM. The CDR3 protein is CASSFGRGYGYTF. CDR3 sequence (DNA): TGTGCCAGCAGTTTTGGCCGGGGCTATGGCTACACCTTC.

This CDR3 reads CASSLDKREGLWYEQYF. Here the CDR3 DNA reads TGTGCCAGCAGCTTAGATAAGCGGGAGGGCCTTTGGTACGAGCAGTACTTC. The chain couples TRBV11-2 to TRBJ2-7, with 10 bases identical to TRBD2. The CDR3 is made up of 17 amino acids. Germline CDR1 SGHAT, CDR2 FQNNGV. After removal of 0 bases from V and 4 bases from J, the junction contained 9 bases not matched to a gene.

This rearrangement joins TRBV7-9 to TRBJ2-1; the match to TRBD1 covers 7 bases. Trimming at V came to 1 base and at J to 6 bases, leaving 6 bases not matched to a gene. This CDR3 contains 15 residues. Germline CDR1 is SEHNR and CDR2 is FQNEAQ (reference sequence). The CDR3 loop reads CASSLGRQGGNEQFF. Here the CDR3 DNA reads TGTGCCAGCAGCTTAGGTCGACAGGGTGGCAATGAGCAGTTCTTC.

J is TRBJ1-2 and V is TRBV7-9; D is undetermined. The CDR3 sequence is 15 residues long. Trimming removed 1 base from V and 7 bases from J, with 16 bases in between. Germline V gives CDR1 SEHNR, CDR2 FQNEAQ (reference sequence). CDR3 protein: CASSLENRPLGGYTF. The CDR3 nucleotides read TGTGCCAGCAGCTTAGAGAACAGACCCCTCGGTGGCTACACCTTC.

V and J are TRBV30 and TRBJ2-6; D is uncertain. CDR3 length: 13 residues. Germline V CDR1 and CDR2: GTSNPN, SVGIG (reference sequence). Deletions cut 6 bases from V and 4 bases from J, with 10 bases between. The CDR3 DNA follows: TGTGCCTGTCCCGACGGGGGGGCCAACGTCCTGACTTTC. Its protein is CACPDGGANVLTF.

The genes are TRBV28 and TRBJ1-2; maybe TRBD1 (6 bases). The length of the CDR3 is 12 residues. V shed 7 bases and J shed 6 bases, with 12 bases lying between them. Looked up from germline, CDR1 is MDHEN and CDR2 is SYDVKM. CDR3 in amino acids: CASNWGPDGYTF. In DNA form, the CDR3 reads TGTGCCAGCAATTGGGGGCCGGATGGCTACACCTTC.

The chain is built from TRBV29-1 and TRBJ1-2; no reliable D call. Per the germline V gene, CDR1 is SQVTM and CDR2 is ANQGSEA. V lost 3 bases to trimming and J lost 8 bases, with 1 base between them. This CDR3 has 8 residues. CDR3 DNA sequence: TGCAGCGTTGACGGCTACACCTTC. Translated, it gives CSVDGYTF.

V gene TRBV28 combines with J gene TRBJ2-2; D gene uncertain. CDR3 length equals 15 residues. V was trimmed by 4 bases and J by 5 bases, leaving 14 bases between them. Germline V gives CDR1 MDHEN, CDR2 SYDVKM. The CDR3 DNA is TGTGCCAGCAGTTACTCAAGTTACCTTACCGGGGAGCTGTTTTTT. Its translation: CASSYSSYLTGELFF.

The gene calls are TRBV7-9 and TRBJ2-7; TRBD1 agrees at 10 bases. V shed 5 bases and J 3 bases; nucleotides not matched to a gene: 7. Germline V gives CDR1 SEHNR, CDR2 FQNEAQ (reference sequence). The CDR3 extends over 15 amino acids. The DNA of the CDR3 is TGTGCCAGCAGCCCTTTGGACAGGGGGTTCTACGAGCAGTACTTC. The encoded protein is CASSPLDRGFYEQYF.

The V and J genes are TRBV5-1 and TRBJ2-7; 7 nucleotides align to TRBD2. The germline V gene encodes CDR1 SGHRS and CDR2 YFSETQ. Losses at the gene ends were 2 bases for V and 2 bases for J; bases not matched to a gene: 7. This CDR3 spans 15 amino acids. The CDR3 DNA reads as TGCGCCAGCAGCTTAGGCGGGAGTGAAGCCTACGAGCAGTACTTC. Translating gives CASSLGGSEAYEQYF.

The chain joins TRBV18 to TRBJ1-4, with 9 positions matching TRBD1. Germline CDR1 and CDR2: KGHSH and LQKENI. The CDR3 covers 16 residues. Trimming cost V 3 bases and J 5 bases; bases outside gene matches: 7. The CDR3 nucleotides read TGTGCCAGCTCACCCCTTCCCGGGACAGGGAATGAAAAACTGTTTTTT. Protein sequence: CASSPLPGTGNEKLFF.

J is TRBJ1-1 and V is TRBV15; 8 bases line up with TRBD1. Germline loops: CDR1 LNHNV, CDR2 YYDKDF (reference sequence). This CDR3 has 15 amino acids. The ends lost 2 bases at V and 5 bases at J; junction bases unmatched: 7. In DNA, the CDR3 is TGTGCCACCAGCAGACCTGGACAGGGTGGGACTGAAGCTTTCTTT. Translating gives CATSRPGQGGTEAFF. Supplemented by reference TRBV15 and TRBJ1-1, the full variable domain reads DAMVIQNPRYQVTQFGKPVTLSCSQTLNHNVMYWYQQKSSQAPKLLFHYYDKDFNNEADTPDNFQSRRPNTSFCFLDIRSPGLGDTAMYLCATSRPGQGGTEAFFGQGTRLTVV.

The rearrangement joins TRBV27 to TRBJ1-1, with no clear D. This CDR3 comprises 14 residues. CDR1 and CDR2 from the germline V gene are MNHEY and SMNVEV (reference sequence). V was trimmed by 0 bases and J by 1 base, leaving 6 bases between them. CDR3 coding DNA: TGTGCCAGCAGTTTATCGTCCAGGAACACTGAAGCTTTCTTT. This codes for CASSLSSRNTEAFF.

The chain recombines TRBV4-1 with TRBJ1-1; tentatively, D is TRBD1 (6 bases). The CDR3 has 15 amino acids. V gave up 1 base and J gave up 2 bases, with 11 bases separating them. Germline CDR1 is MGHRA and CDR2 is YSYEKL. The CDR3 DNA sequence: TGCGCCAGCAGCCAAGTTAGACAGGTCAACACTGAAGCTTTCTTT. It translates to CASSQVRQVNTEAFF.

V is TRBV19 and J is TRBJ2-1, with 8 positions matching TRBD1. CDR1 and CDR2 from the germline V gene are LNHDA and SQIVND (reference sequence). The CDR3 covers 16 residues. V was clipped by 0 bases and J by 7 bases; unmatched bases: 8. CDR3 DNA sequence: TGTGCCAGTAGTATAGATACCAGGGGGCTTCGGAATGAGCAGTTCTTC. Its translation is CASSIDTRGLRNEQFF.

This chain uses TRBV7-2 with TRBJ1-2; tentative D call: TRBD1 (5 bases). Germline values: CDR1 SGHTA, CDR2 FQGNSA. The CDR3 has 12 residues. V lost 8 bases, J lost 4 bases, and 11 bases lay in between. The CDR3 DNA sequence: TGTGCCAGCGTAGAGACAGTCTATGGCTACACCTTC. Its protein is CASVETVYGYTF.

The sample holds one count of this clone. The CDR3 region has the DNA TGCAGCGTTGATGCTACGGGACAGGGGAATGGCTACACCTTC. It codes for CSVDATGQGNGYTF. The chain couples TRBV29-1 to TRBJ1-2; TRBD1 matches 10 bases. Germline trimming cut 3 bases from V and 6 bases from J; bases unmatched to any gene: 7. CDR1 and CDR2 (germline): SQVTM, ANQGSEA. The CDR3 extends over 14 amino acids.

This chain joins TRBV6-5 and TRBJ2-5; 10 bases line up with TRBD1. The better agreement between TRBJ2-7 and the DNA end casts doubt on the J call. The CDR3 extends over 15 amino acids. Germline assignment: CDR1 MNHEY and CDR2 SVGAGI. CDR3 loop: CASSPGTGDSYEQYF. The CDR3 DNA sequence: TGTGCCAGCAGTCCCGGGACAGGGGACTCCTACGAGCAGTACTTC.

The rearrangement links TRBV11-1 to TRBJ1-1; 10 bases fit TRBD1. Germline loops: CDR1 SGHAT, CDR2 FQDESV (reference sequence). With 3 bases clipped from V and 5 bases from J, the junction kept 3 bases outside the gene matches. The CDR3 has 14 residues. The CDR3 DNA is TGTGCCAGCAGCTTTGACAGGGGGCGGACTGAAGCTTTCTTT. Protein sequence: CASSFDRGRTEAFF.

The chain carries TRBV6-6 and TRBJ1-5; D remains unclear. In germline, CDR1 is MNHNY, CDR2 SVGAGI (reference sequence). Trimming left V 5 bases short and J 7 bases short, with 9 bases between. This CDR3 is built from 12 residues. In DNA form, the CDR3 reads TGTGCCAGCAGTACACAGAAGCAGCCCCAGCATTTT. This codes for CASSTQKQPQHF.

The chain combines TRBV5-1 with TRBJ1-4, with 7 bases identical to TRBD1. After removal of 0 bases from V and 5 bases from J, the junction contained 10 bases not matched to a gene. The CDR3 covers 17 residues. CDR1 and CDR2 from the germline V gene are SGHRS and YFSETQ. The CDR3 sequence: CASSLVGEGAPNEKLFF. The CDR3 DNA follows: TGCGCCAGCAGCTTGGTAGGGGAGGGGGCGCCGAATGAAAAACTGTTTTTT.

The chain carries TRBV29-1 and TRBJ2-5; maybe TRBD1 (6 bases). V lost 7 bases and J lost 4, with 13 bases in between. CDR1 is SQVTM and CDR2 is ANQGSEA in the germline V gene. The CDR3 contains 12 residues. The CDR3 here is CSARARGETQYF. CDR3 nucleotides: TGCAGCGCCCGGGCCAGGGGAGAGACCCAGTACTTC.

The V and J genes are TRBV15 and TRBJ2-1; a weak D match, TRBD1 (6 bases). The CDR3 is made up of 15 amino acids. Trimming shortened V by 6 bases and J by 4 bases, and 16 bases separated the two germline ends. Germline values: CDR1 LNHNV, CDR2 YYDKDF (reference sequence). The CDR3 nucleotides are TGTGCCACCAGAGTACTAGGGGGTCGGTACAATGAGCAGTTCTTC. Translation: CATRVLGGRYNEQFF.

V gene TRBV19 combines with J gene TRBJ2-7; D is possibly TRBD1 (5 bases). Germline CDR1 is LNHDA and CDR2 is SQIVND (reference sequence). V gave up 1 base and J gave up 5 bases, with 12 bases separating them. The CDR3 is made up of 14 amino acids. The CDR3 coding sequence is TGTGCCAGTAGTATAGGAGACAGAGTCCACGAGCAGTACTTC. Amino acid sequence: CASSIGDRVHEQYF.